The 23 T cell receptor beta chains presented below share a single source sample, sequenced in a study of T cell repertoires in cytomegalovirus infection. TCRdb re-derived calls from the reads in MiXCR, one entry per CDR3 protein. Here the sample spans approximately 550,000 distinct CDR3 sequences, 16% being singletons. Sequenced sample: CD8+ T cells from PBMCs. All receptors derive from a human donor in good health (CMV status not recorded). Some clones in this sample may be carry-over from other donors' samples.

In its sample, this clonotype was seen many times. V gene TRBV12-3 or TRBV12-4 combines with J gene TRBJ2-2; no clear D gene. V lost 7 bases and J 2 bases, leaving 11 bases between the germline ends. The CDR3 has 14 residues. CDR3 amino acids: CASKRTDNTGELFF. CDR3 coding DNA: TGTGCCAGCAAGAGGACGGATAACACCGGGGAGCTGTTTTTT.

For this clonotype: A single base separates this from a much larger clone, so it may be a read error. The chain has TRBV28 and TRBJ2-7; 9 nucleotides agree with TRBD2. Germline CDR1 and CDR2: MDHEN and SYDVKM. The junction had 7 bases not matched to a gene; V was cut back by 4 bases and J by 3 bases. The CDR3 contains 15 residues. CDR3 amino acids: CASSSWTSVIYEQYF. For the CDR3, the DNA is TGTGCCAGCAGTTCGTGGACTAGCGTAATCTACGAGCAGTACTTC.

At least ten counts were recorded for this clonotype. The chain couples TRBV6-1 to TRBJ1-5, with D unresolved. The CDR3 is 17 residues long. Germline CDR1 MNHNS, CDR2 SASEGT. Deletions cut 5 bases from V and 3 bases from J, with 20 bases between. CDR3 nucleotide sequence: TGTGCCAGCAGTTCCCGGAGAGTGTTTGGGCCCAATCAGCCCCAGCATTTT. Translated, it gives CASSSRRVFGPNQPQHF.

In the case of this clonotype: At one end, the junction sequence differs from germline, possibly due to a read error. This chain's CDR3 is CAITETPAYEQYF. CDR3 nucleotide sequence: TGTGCCATCACTGAGACTCCCGCTTACGAGCAGTACTTC. This chain joins TRBV10-3 and TRBJ2-7; D not resolved. This CDR3 contains 13 residues. Germline-derived CDR1 and CDR2 are ENHRY and SYGVKD.

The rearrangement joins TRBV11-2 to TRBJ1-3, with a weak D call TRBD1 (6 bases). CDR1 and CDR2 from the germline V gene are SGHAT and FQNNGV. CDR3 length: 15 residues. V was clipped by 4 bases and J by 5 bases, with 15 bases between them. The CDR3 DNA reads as TGTGCCAGCAGCTCCACGGGACGGGACAGAAACACCATATATTTT. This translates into CASSSTGRDRNTIYF.

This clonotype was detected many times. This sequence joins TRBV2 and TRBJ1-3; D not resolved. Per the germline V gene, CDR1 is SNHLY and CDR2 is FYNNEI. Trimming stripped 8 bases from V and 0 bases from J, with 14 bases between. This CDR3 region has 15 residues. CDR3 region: CASALDLSSGNTIYF. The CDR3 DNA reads TGTGCCAGCGCCTTAGACCTATCCTCTGGAAACACCATATATTTT.

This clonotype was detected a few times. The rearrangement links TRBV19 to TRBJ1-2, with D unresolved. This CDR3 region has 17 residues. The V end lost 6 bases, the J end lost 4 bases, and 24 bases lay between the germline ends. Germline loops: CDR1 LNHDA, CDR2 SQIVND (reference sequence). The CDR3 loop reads CASRPPPHEHGGYGYTF. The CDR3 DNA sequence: TGTGCCAGTAGGCCTCCCCCCCATGAACACGGAGGCTATGGCTACACCTTC.

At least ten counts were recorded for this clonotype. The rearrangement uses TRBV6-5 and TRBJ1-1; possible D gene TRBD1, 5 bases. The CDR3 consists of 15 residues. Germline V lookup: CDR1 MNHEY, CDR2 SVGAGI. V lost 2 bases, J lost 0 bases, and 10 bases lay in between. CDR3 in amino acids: CASSYQPGLNTEAFF. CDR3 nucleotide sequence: TGTGCCAGCAGTTACCAGCCAGGGCTGAACACTGAAGCTTTCTTT.

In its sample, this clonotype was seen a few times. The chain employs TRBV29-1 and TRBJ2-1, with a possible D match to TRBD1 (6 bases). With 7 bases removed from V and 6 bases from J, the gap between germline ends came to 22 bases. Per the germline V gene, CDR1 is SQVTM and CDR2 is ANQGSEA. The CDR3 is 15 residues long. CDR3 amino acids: CSAAYHRLGGNEQFF. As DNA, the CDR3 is TGCAGCGCGGCGTATCATCGGCTAGGGGGCAATGAGCAGTTCTTC.

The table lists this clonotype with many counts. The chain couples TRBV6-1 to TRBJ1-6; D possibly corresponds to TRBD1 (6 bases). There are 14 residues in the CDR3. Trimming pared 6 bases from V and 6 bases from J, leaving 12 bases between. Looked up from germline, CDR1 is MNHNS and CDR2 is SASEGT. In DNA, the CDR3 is TGTGCCAGCAGCCTAGACAGGTCTAATTCACCCCTCCACTTT. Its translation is CASSLDRSNSPLHF.

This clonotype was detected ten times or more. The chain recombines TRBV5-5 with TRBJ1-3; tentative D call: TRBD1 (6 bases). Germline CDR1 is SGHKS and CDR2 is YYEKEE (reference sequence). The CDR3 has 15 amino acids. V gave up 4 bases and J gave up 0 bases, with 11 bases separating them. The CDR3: CASSPGQYSGNTIYF. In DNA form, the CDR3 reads TGTGCCAGCAGCCCGGGACAATACTCTGGAAACACCATATATTTT.

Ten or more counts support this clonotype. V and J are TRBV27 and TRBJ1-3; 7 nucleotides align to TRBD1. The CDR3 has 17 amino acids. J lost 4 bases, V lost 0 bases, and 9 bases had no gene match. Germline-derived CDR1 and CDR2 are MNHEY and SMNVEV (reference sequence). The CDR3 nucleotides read TGTGCCAGCAGTTTATCACGACAGGGCTTACCCGGAAACACCATATATTTT. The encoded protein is CASSLSRQGLPGNTIYF.

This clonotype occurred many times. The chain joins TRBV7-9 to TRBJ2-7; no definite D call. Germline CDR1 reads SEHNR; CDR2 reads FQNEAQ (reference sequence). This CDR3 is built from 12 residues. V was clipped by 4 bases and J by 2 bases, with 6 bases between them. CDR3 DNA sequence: TGTGCCAGCAGCTCCGTCCCCTACGAGCAGTACTTC. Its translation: CASSSVPYEQYF.

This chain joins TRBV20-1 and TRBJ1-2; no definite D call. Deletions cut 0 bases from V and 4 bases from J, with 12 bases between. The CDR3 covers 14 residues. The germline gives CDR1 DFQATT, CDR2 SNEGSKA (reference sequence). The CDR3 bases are TGCAGTGCTAGAGACGACATCGCGGGCTATGGCTACACCTTC. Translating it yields CSARDDIAGYGYTF.

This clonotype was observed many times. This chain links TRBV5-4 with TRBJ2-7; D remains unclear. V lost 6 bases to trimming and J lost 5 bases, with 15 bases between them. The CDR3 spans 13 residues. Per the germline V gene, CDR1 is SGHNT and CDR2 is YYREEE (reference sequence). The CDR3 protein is CASKQPPGDEQYF. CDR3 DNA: TGTGCCAGCAAACAGCCGCCGGGCGACGAGCAGTACTTC.

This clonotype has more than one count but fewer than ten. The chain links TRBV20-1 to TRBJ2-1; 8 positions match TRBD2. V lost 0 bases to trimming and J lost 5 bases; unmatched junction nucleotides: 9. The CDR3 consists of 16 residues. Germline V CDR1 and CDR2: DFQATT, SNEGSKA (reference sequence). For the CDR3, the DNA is TGCAGTGCTAGAGAGAGCGGGGGCACAGTGGACAATGAGCAGTTCTTC. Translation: CSARESGGTVDNEQFF.

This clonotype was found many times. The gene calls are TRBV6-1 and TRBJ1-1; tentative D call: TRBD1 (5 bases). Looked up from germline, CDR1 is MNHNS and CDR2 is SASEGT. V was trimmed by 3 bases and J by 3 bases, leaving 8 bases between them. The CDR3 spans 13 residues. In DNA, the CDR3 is TGTGCCAGCAGTGAGGGGCGGCACACTGAAGCTTTCTTT. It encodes CASSEGRHTEAFF.

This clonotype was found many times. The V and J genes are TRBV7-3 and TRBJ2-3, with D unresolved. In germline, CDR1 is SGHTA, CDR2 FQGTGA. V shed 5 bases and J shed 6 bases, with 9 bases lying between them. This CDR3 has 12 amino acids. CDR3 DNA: TGTGCCAGCAGCGCTGGACCGGATACGCAGTATTTT. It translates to CASSAGPDTQYF.

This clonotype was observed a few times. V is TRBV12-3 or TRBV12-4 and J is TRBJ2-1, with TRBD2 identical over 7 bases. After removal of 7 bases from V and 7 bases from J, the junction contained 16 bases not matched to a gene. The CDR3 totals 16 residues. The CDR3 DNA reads TGTGCCAGCAATCGCTTAGGGGAGGGCCATGGGAATGAGCAGTTCTTC. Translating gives CASNRLGEGHGNEQFF.

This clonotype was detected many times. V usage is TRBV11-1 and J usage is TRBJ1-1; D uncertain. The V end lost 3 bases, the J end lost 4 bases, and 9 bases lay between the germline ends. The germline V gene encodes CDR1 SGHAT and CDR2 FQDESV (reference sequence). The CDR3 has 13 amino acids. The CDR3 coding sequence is TGTGCCAGCAGCTTTCGGACCGGCACTGAAGCTTTCTTT. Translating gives CASSFRTGTEAFF.

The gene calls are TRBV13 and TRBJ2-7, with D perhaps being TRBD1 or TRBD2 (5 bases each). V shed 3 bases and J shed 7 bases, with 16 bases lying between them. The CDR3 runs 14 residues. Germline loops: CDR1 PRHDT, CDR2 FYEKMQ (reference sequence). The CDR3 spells CASSFRDDRREQYF. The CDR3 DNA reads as TGTGCCAGCAGCTTCCGGGACGACCGAAGGGAGCAGTACTTC.

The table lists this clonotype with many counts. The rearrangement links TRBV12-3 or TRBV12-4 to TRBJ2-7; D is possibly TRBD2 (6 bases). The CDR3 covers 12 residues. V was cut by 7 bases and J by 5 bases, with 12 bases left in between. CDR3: CASKPPGDEQYF. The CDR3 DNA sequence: TGTGCCAGCAAACCACCGGGGGACGAGCAGTACTTC.

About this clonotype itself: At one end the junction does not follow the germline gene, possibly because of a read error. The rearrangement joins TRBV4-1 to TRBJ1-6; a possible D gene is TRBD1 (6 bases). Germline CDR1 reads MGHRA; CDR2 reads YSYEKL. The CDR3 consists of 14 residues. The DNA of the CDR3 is TGTGCCAGCAGCGAAAAAAGGGGGGTTTCACCCCTCCACTTT. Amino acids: CASSEKRGVSPLHF.